This TCR beta chain is from a study of beta chain features in type 1 diabetes. Overall study results and limits: Insertions were fewer and deletions more numerous at VDJ junctions in type 1 diabetes patients. Researchers reported that naive, central memory and Treg TCRB repertoires appeared more similar in patients than in healthy donors.

About this clone itself: The target antigen is unknown.

The study reverse transcribed the entire isolated RNA, so it sequenced expressed TCRB transcripts. Clones were read by immunoSEQ multiplex PCR, and TCRdb kept only the in-frame ones, dropping some. The table has 350,000 to 450,000 clones, 11% to 15% seen once. CDR3 length: 14 residues. The germline gives CDR1 GTSNPN, CDR2 SVGIG (reference sequence). The V segment lost 4 bases and the J segment 4 bases; nucleotides outside the gene matches: 7. On average, the one heparinised blood draw given by each donor was approximately 100 mL. Each of the CD4+ naive, central memory, regulatory and stem cell-like memory populations was sorted via CD45RO/CCR7/CD25/CD127/CD95/CD27.

This receptor was taken from a young man in good health. The sample taken for sequencing was naive CD4+ T cells from blood. The genes are TRBV30 and TRBJ2-1; 7 bases match TRBD2. As DNA, the CDR3 is TGTGCCTGGAAGACTAGCCTGACTTACAATGAGCAGTTCTTC. This encodes CAWKTSLTYNEQFF.